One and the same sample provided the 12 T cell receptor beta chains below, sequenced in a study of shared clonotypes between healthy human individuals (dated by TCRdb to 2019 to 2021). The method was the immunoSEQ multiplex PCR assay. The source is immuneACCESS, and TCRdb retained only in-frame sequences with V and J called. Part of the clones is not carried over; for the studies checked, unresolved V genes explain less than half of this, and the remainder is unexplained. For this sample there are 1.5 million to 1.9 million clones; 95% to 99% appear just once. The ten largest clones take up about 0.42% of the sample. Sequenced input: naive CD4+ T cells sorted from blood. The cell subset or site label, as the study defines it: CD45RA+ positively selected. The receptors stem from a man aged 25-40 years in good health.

CDR3 nucleotide sequence: TGTGCCAGCAGTTTGGGCAGGACAAATCAGCCCCAGCATTTT. This sequence encodes CASSLGRTNQPQHF. The V call is TRBV2, the J call TRBJ1-5; D perhaps matches TRBD1 (5 bases). V was pared by 5 bases and J by 4 bases, with 12 bases between. Germline CDR1 SNHLY, CDR2 FYNNEI. This CDR3 has 14 residues.

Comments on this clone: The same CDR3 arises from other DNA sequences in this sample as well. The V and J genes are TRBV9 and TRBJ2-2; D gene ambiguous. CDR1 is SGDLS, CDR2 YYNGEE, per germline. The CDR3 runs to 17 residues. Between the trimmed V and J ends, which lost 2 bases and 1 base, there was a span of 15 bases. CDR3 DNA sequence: TGTGCCAGCAGCGTCCTTGCCGGCGGTTTGAACACCGGGGAGCTGTTTTTT. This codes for CASSVLAGGLNTGELFF.

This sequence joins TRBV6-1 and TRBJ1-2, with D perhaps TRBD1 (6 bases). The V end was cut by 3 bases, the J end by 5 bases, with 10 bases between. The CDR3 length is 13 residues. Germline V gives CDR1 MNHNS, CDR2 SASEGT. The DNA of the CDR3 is TGTGCCAGCAGTGACACAGGGCTTTATGGCTACACCTTC. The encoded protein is CASSDTGLYGYTF.

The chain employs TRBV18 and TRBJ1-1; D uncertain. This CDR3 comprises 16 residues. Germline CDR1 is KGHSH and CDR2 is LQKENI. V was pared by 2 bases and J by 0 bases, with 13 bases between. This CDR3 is CASSPLGYSMNTEAFF. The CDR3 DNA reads TGTGCCAGCTCACCATTGGGCTACTCGATGAACACTGAAGCTTTCTTT.

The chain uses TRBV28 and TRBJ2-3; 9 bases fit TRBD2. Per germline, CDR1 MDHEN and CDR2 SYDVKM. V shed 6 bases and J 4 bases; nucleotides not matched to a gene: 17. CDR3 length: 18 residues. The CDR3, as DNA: TGTGCCAGCAGAAGGGCGGGAGGGCCATTGTCCCTTCCAGATACGCAGTATTTT. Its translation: CASRRAGGPLSLPDTQYF.

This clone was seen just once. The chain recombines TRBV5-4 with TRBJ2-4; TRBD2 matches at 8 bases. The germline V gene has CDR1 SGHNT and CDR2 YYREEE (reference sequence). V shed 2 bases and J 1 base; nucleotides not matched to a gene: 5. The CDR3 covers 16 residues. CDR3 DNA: TGTGCCAGCAGCTTAAGCGGGGGATCGGCCAAAAACATTCAGTACTTC. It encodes CASSLSGGSAKNIQYF.

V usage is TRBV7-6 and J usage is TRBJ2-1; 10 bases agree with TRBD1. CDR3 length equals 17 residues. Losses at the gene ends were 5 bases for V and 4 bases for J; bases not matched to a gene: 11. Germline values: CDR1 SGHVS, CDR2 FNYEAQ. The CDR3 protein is CASSTLRGDRGYNEQFF. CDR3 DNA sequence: TGTGCCAGCAGCACCCTACGAGGGGACAGGGGATACAATGAGCAGTTCTTC.

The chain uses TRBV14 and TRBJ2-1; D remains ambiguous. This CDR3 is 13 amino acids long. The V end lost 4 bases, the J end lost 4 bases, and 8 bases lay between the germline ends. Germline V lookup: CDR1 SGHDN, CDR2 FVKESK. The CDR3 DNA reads TGTGCCAGCAGCCTCCAGGATTACAATGAGCAGTTCTTC. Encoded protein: CASSLQDYNEQFF.

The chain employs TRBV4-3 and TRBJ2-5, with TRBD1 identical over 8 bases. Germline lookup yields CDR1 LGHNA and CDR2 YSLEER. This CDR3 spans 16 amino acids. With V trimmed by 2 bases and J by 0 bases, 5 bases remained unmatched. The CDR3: CASSQSWTGYQETQYF. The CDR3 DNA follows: TGCGCCAGCAGCCAATCCTGGACAGGGTACCAAGAGACCCAGTACTTC.

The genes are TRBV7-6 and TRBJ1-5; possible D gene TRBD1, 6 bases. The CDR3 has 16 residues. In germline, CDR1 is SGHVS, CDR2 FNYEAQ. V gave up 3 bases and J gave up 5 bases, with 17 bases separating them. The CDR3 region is CASSLGAGGTDQPQHF. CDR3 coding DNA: TGTGCCAGCAGCTTGGGGGCGGGGGGAACGGATCAGCCCCAGCATTTT.

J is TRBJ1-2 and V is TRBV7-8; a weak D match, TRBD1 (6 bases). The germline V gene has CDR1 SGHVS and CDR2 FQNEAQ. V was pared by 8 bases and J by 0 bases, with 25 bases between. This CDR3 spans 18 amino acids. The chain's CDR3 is CASAPQRVRGISNYGYTF. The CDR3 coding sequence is TGTGCCAGCGCCCCACAGAGGGTCAGGGGCATCTCTAACTATGGCTACACCTTC.

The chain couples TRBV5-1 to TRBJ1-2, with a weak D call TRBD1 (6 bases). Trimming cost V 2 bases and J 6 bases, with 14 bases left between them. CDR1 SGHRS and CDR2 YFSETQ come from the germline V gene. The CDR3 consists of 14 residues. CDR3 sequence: CASSFTGTGHGYTF. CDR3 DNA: TGCGCCAGCAGCTTCACAGGGACGGGGCATGGCTACACCTTC. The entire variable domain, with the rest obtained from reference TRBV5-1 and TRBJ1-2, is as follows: KAGVTQTPRYLIKTRGQQVTLSCSPISGHRSVSWYQQTPGQGLQFLFEYFSETQRNKGNFPGRFSGRQFSNSRSEMNVSTLELGDSALYLCASSFTGTGHGYTFGSGTRLTVV.